This is a list of T cell receptor beta chains from one sample in a study of response to subunit inactivated influenza vaccine. A single record per CDR3 protein comes from TCRdb applying MiXCR to the RT-PCR reads. Altogether over 750,000 distinct CDR3 sequences are present, approximately 21% being singletons, with the ten largest covering 10%. The sample in question was PBMCs from blood, obtained approximately 5 days after vaccination. These receptors all come from a man aged 45-65 years who received an inactivated influenza vaccine. Both conserved end residues are part of each CDR3. The D gene is left open where the match is weak. Clone size appears in some rows only: once, few, many, or a class for an expanded clone.

J,D,size,V,DNA,CDR3
TRBJ2-2,TRBD1,few,TRBV6-1,TGTGCCAGCAGAACCGGACAGGGAGGTCCCGGGGAGCTGTTTTTT,CASRTGQGGPGELFF
TRBJ2-1,TRBD2,-,TRBV20-1,TGCAGTGCGCAGGGACTAGCGGGAATCGATGAGCAGTTCTTC,CSAQGLAGIDEQFF
TRBJ1-5,TRBD1,-,TRBV6-1,TGTGCCAGCAGGGGACAGCACAATCAGCCCCAGCATTTT,CASRGQHNQPQHF
TRBJ2-5,TRBD1,-,TRBV7-3,TGTGCCAGCAGCCTAGCCGGGACAGGGGTCGAGACCCAGTACTTC,CASSLAGTGVETQYF
TRBJ2-3,-,few,TRBV5-1,TGCGCCAGCAGCCTGCCAATGAATACGCAGTATTTT,CASSLPMNTQYF
TRBJ1-5,-,many,TRBV27,TGTGCCAGCAGTTTAGTGGGTTCCAATCAGCCCCAGCATTTT,CASSLVGSNQPQHF
TRBJ1-1,TRBD1,few,TRBV12-3/TRBV12-4,TGTGCCAGCAAGACAGGGTTGTACACTGAAGCTTTCTTT,CASKTGLYTEAFF
TRBJ2-1,TRBD1,-,TRBV5-1,TGCGCCAGCACCCACACGACAGGGTTTACCTACAATGAGCAGTTCTTC,CASTHTTGFTYNEQFF
TRBJ2-4,-,few,TRBV3-1,TGTGCCAGCAGCCCCCAACTAGGCAAAAACATTCAGTACTTC,CASSPQLGKNIQYF
TRBJ2-1,-,-,TRBV20-1,TGCAGTGCTAGAGGTTACCATGATGAGCAGTTCTTC,CSARGYHDEQFF
TRBJ2-7,TRBD2,many,TRBV4-2,TGTGCCAGCAGCCAAGAGCTAGCGGGGACCTACGAGCAGTACTTC,CASSQELAGTYEQYF
TRBJ1-5,TRBD1,-,TRBV6-2/TRBV6-3,TGTGCCAGCAGTTCTGTGACAGGGGGCAATCAGCCCCAGCATTTT,CASSSVTGGNQPQHF
TRBJ1-2,-,many,TRBV5-1,TGCGCCAGCAGACTATCAAGGGACTATGGCTACACCTTC,CASRLSRDYGYTF
TRBJ1-5,-,many,TRBV12-3/TRBV12-4,TGTGCCAGCAGGAAGGGGAGGCTAAGCAATCAGCCCCAGCATTTT,CASRKGRLSNQPQHF
TRBJ2-5,-,-,TRBV11-2,TGTGCCAGCAGCCCCGCCCCTAATCGCCAAGAGACCCAGTACTTC,CASSPAPNRQETQYF
TRBJ2-2,TRBD2,-,TRBV7-6,TGTGCCAGCAGCTTTATACTCGGGACTAGCGGGGGCCCCCCCGGGGAGCTGTTTTTT,CASSFILGTSGGPPGELFF
TRBJ2-5,TRBD2,few,TRBV5-1,TGCGCCAGCAGCTCCCTGCCCTACTCGACTAGCGGGGGAGAGACCCAGTACTTC,CASSSLPYSTSGGETQYF
TRBJ1-6,-,-,TRBV4-1,TGCGCCAGCAGCCCCACGGTGGATTCACCCCTCCACTTT,CASSPTVDSPLHF
TRBJ2-7,-,-,TRBV6-2/TRBV6-3,TGTGCCAGCTTGGACAACTACGAGCAGTACTTC,CASLDNYEQYF
TRBJ2-5,-,few,TRBV10-2,TGCGCCAGCGCCAGGGGTTTAGGAGAGACCCAGTACTTC,CASARGLGETQYF
TRBJ2-1,-,-,TRBV28,TGTGCCAGCAGTCCGCCCCCCGGGGTATACAATGAGCAGTTCTTC,CASSPPPGVYNEQFF
TRBJ2-7,-,-,TRBV11-2,TGTGCCAGCAGCGCCAATCGGTTTCCCTACGAGCAGTACTTC,CASSANRFPYEQYF
TRBJ1-1,TRBD1,-,TRBV27,TGTGCCAGCAGTCCGGGACAGGGTTTTGGCACTGAAGCTTTCTTT,CASSPGQGFGTEAFF
TRBJ2-7,-,few,TRBV28,TGTGCCAGCAGTTTAGGTCCCGTTAGCTCCTACGAGCAGTACTTC,CASSLGPVSSYEQYF
TRBJ2-1,-,few,TRBV27,TGTGCCAGCAGTACCAGGGCGTTGTACAATGAGCAGTTCTTC,CASSTRALYNEQFF
TRBJ2-5,-,many,TRBV20-1,TGCAGTGCTATGGTTGCTAGCAGTGAGACCCAGTACTTC,CSAMVASSETQYF
TRBJ1-4,-,-,TRBV27,TGTGCCAGCAGTTTATCGGTCCGAACTAATGAAAAACTGTTTTTT,CASSLSVRTNEKLFF
TRBJ2-7,TRBD2,few,TRBV11-2,TGTGCCAGCAGCTTAGGGGGGACTATTTACGAGCAGTACTTC,CASSLGGTIYEQYF
TRBJ1-3,-,-,TRBV7-2,TGTGCCAGCAGCATGCAGGGCGCTGGAAACACCATATATTTT,CASSMQGAGNTIYF
TRBJ1-1,-,-,TRBV28,TGTGCCAGCAGTTTAAAACTCACTGAAGCTTTCTTT,CASSLKLTEAFF
TRBJ1-5,-,many,TRBV25-1,TGTGCCAGCAGTGCCACAGGGAATCAGCCCCAGCATTTT,CASSATGNQPQHF
TRBJ2-3,-,-,TRBV7-3,TGTGCCGGCAGCTCCCACAGGGAGGCAGATACGCAGTATTTT,CAGSSHREADTQYF
TRBJ2-2,-,few,TRBV12-3/TRBV12-4,TGTGCCAGCAGGGCAGGGTCGGTAACCGGGGAGCTGTTTTTT,CASRAGSVTGELFF
TRBJ1-2,-,few,TRBV27,TGTGCCAGCAGTTTAAGTCCAGGGACCTATGGCTACACCTTC,CASSLSPGTYGYTF
TRBJ2-7,TRBD2,-,TRBV30,TGTGCCTGGAGTGTATCTAGCGGAGATCTCTACGAGCAGTACTTC,CAWSVSSGDLYEQYF
TRBJ2-3,-,-,TRBV6-1,TGTGCCAGCAGTAACGCACCCAGCACAGATACGCAGTATTTT,CASSNAPSTDTQYF
TRBJ2-6,-,-,TRBV20-1,TGCAGTGCTAGAAGTCAGGGTACTGGGGCCAACGTCCTGACTTTC,CSARSQGTGANVLTF
TRBJ2-5,TRBD1,-,TRBV6-1,TGTGCCAGCAGACCTGGACTCCGGGACAGGGTCGAGACCCAGTACTTC,CASRPGLRDRVETQYF
TRBJ2-7,-,few,TRBV6-6,TGTGCCAGCAGTCGACAGGACGGCGAGCAGTACTTC,CASSRQDGEQYF
TRBJ2-3,TRBD2,-,TRBV9,TGTGCCAGCAGCACTAGCGGGAGCTCCTCAGGGGGTACGCAGTATTTT,CASSTSGSSSGGTQYF
TRBJ2-5,TRBD2,once,TRBV20-1,TGCAGTGCTAGCTTCGGCGGGGCTAGCGGGGGGGTCGTGACCCAGTACTTC,CSASFGGASGGVVTQYF
TRBJ2-5,-,many,TRBV4-3,TGCGCCAGCAGCCAGGCAGCCCAAGAGACCCAGTACTTC,CASSQAAQETQYF
TRBJ1-5,TRBD1,-,TRBV15,TGTGCCACCAGCAGAGTGACAGGGGAGGGCCTTCAGCCCCAGCATTTT,CATSRVTGEGLQPQHF
TRBJ2-7,TRBD1,-,TRBV6-2/TRBV6-3,TGTGCCAGCAGCAAGAGGGACAGGGACGAGCAGTACTTC,CASSKRDRDEQYF